These T cell receptor beta chains were read from a single sample in a study of T-cell reconstitution after alpha-beta-depleted transplantation in children. TCRdb itself ran the PCR reads through MiXCR, one entry per CDR3 protein. The table has just under 350,000 distinct CDR3 sequences, 15% to 20% seen once. Specimen: PBMCs, mostly from graft donor cells, collected 360 days after TCRalphabeta/CD19-depleted stem cell transplant. Receptors originate from a male patient aged 2 to 10 who had a stem cell transplant for acute lymphoblastic leukemia, so the T cells may come from the graft donor. Both conserved end residues are part of each CDR3. D genes are given only for firm matches. Rows may omit the clone size; those that give it use once, few, many or a size class.

d_gene	abundance	v_gene	j_gene	CDR3aa	CDR3nt
NA	NA	TRBV12-3/TRBV12-4	TRBJ1-4	CASSLGWGVGDVNEKLFF	TGTGCCAGCAGTTTAGGTTGGGGGGTAGGGGACGTTAATGAAAAACTGTTTTTT
NA	few	TRBV5-1	TRBJ2-5	CASSRLGQGTFQETQYF	TGCGCCAGCAGCAGACTCGGCCAGGGGACCTTCCAAGAGACCCAGTACTTC
NA	few	TRBV6-1	TRBJ1-2	CASSPGPVYGYTF	TGTGCCAGCAGCCCTGGACCGGTCTATGGCTACACCTTC
NA	once	TRBV30	TRBJ1-6	CAWGISNSPLHF	TGTGCCTGGGGGATCAGCAATTCACCCCTCCACTTT
NA	few	TRBV6-2/TRBV6-3	TRBJ2-1	CASSYSAGSSYNEQFF	TGTGCCAGCAGTTACTCGGCGGGGAGCTCCTACAATGAGCAGTTCTTC
NA	few	TRBV20-1	TRBJ2-3	CSARALWTGSSTDTQYF	TGCAGTGCTAGAGCTCTGTGGACGGGTTCGAGCACAGATACGCAGTATTTT
TRBD1	NA	TRBV12-3/TRBV12-4	TRBJ2-1	CASSSPYRDRGGRYEQFF	TGTGCCAGCAGTTCACCGTACCGGGACAGGGGGGGACGTTATGAGCAGTTCTTC
NA	many	TRBV11-1	TRBJ1-6	CASSSAPGQRGSPLHF	TGTGCCAGCAGCTCAGCGCCCGGACAGCGTGGTTCACCCCTCCACTTT
NA	many	TRBV5-1	TRBJ2-7	CASSIGTTGFLYEQYF	TGCGCCAGCAGCATAGGAACGACGGGATTTTTGTACGAGCAGTACTTC
NA	few	TRBV27	TRBJ2-4	CASSLTRLVGGNIQYF	TGTGCCAGCAGTTTAACCCGACTAGTGGGGGGAAACATTCAGTACTTC
TRBD2	NA	TRBV20-1	TRBJ2-3	CSARDVAGGTDTQYF	TGCAGTGCTAGAGATGTAGCGGGAGGCACAGATACGCAGTATTTT
NA	few	TRBV4-1	TRBJ2-7	CASSQDPGQIRGLGWHWEQYF	TGCGCCAGCAGCCAAGACCCCGGACAGATCAGGGGACTTGGTTGGCATTGGGAGCAGTACTTC
NA	many	TRBV5-1	TRBJ1-2	CASSLGHNSVNYGYTF	TGCGCCAGCAGCTTGGGACATAACTCCGTTAACTATGGCTACACCTTC
NA	NA	TRBV5-1	TRBJ2-1	CASSFGGGTNEQFF	TGCGCCAGCAGCTTTGGTGGTGGGACTAATGAGCAGTTCTTC